These 17 T cell receptor beta chains originate from one sample sequenced in a study of blood T cell repertoires in COVID-19. The assay was immunoSEQ multiplex PCR, and TCRdb's table has in-frame clones only and misses some. The top ten hold 0.85% to 1% of the sample, which has around 300,000 clones, around 90% seen once. Material for sequencing was peripheral blood. Every receptor here comes from a woman between 35 and 50 years old who had recovered from COVID-19.

V gene TRBV27 combines with J gene TRBJ2-7; 10 nucleotides match TRBD2. CDR1 is MNHEY, CDR2 SMNVEV, per germline (reference sequence). The V segment lost 4 bases and the J segment 2 bases; nucleotides outside the gene matches: 5. This CDR3 is 15 amino acids long. The CDR3 DNA is TGTGCCAGCAGTTCTTTAGCGGGAGGCGCCTACGAGCAGTACTTC. It specifies CASSSLAGGAYEQYF.

The rearrangement joins TRBV21-1 to TRBJ2-2; the table's D call, TRBD2, was not checked against the DNA. TRBV21-1 is given as a pseudogene. The CDR3 covers 16 residues. Written as DNA, the CDR3 is TGTGCCAGCAGCAAAGAGGGTAGCGGGAGGAGGGGGGAGCTGTTTTTT. It is translated as CASSKEGSGRRGELFF.

The CDR3 sequence: CASSAPEGADNQPQHF. The CDR3 DNA reads TGTGCCAGCAGCGCCCCCGAGGGGGCAGATAATCAGCCCCAGCATTTT. V gene TRBV28 combines with J gene TRBJ1-5, with 7 bases matching TRBD1. The junction had 12 bases not matched to a gene; V was cut back by 6 bases and J by 4 bases. Per germline, CDR1 MDHEN and CDR2 SYDVKM. CDR3 length: 16 amino acids.

The CDR3 region is CASSSRGHRTDTQYF. CDR3 nucleotide sequence: TGTGCCAGCAGCTCTAGAGGACACCGCACAGATACGCAGTATTTT. The chain employs TRBV11-2 and TRBJ2-3; D possibly corresponds to TRBD1 (5 bases). V was pared by 4 bases and J by 1 base, with 12 bases between. The CDR3 is 15 amino acids. Germline V gene data show CDR1 as SGHAT and CDR2 as FQNNGV. Drawing the rest from reference TRBV11-2 and TRBJ2-3, the complete variable domain is EAGVAQSPRYKIIEKRQSVAFWCNPISGHATLYWYQQILGQGPKLLIQFQNNGVVDDSQLPKDRFSAERLKGVDSTLKIQPAKLEDSAVYLCASSSRGHRTDTQYFGPGTRLTVL.

This rearrangement joins TRBV11-2 to TRBJ2-1, with TRBD2 matching 9 bases. CDR1 SGHAT and CDR2 FQNNGV come from the germline V gene. There are 16 residues in the CDR3. Losses at the gene ends were 0 bases for V and 0 bases for J; bases not matched to a gene: 0. CDR3 protein: CASSLEGLASYNEQFF. The CDR3, as DNA: TGTGCCAGCAGCTTAGAGGGACTAGCCTCCTACAATGAGCAGTTCTTC.

The chain employs TRBV9 and TRBJ2-7; D might be TRBD1 (5 bases). Germline values: CDR1 SGDLS, CDR2 YYNGEE. The CDR3 loop spans 15 amino acids. Trimming took off 0 bases at V and 3 bases at J, with 13 bases between the two ends. The CDR3 DNA reads as TGTGCCAGCAGCGTAGCTACAGGACAACTCTACGAGCAGTACTTC. This translates into CASSVATGQLYEQYF.

This rearrangement joins TRBV25-1 to TRBJ2-3; 8 nucleotides match TRBD1. The CDR3 contains 17 residues. Germline CDR1 is MGHDK and CDR2 is SYGVNS. Trimming removed 6 bases from V and 2 bases from J; junction bases left unmatched: 13. CDR3: CASSPLRGRGVTDTQYF. CDR3 sequence (DNA): TGTGCCAGCAGCCCCCTCAGGGGGCGCGGTGTCACAGATACGCAGTATTTT.

This chain joins TRBV20-1 and TRBJ1-1, with D possibly being TRBD1 (5 bases). The germline V and J ends were trimmed by 3 bases and 8 bases, with 10 bases remaining between them. The CDR3 covers 11 residues. Germline CDR1 DFQATT, CDR2 SNEGSKA (reference sequence). The CDR3 loop is CSASDDSEAFF. The CDR3 coding sequence is TGCAGTGCTAGTGATGACAGCGAAGCTTTCTTT.

The chain recombines TRBV19 with TRBJ1-2, with 8 bases fitting TRBD1. Germline V gene lookup returns CDR1 LNHDA and CDR2 SQIVND (reference sequence). With V trimmed by 7 bases and J by 7 bases, 8 bases remained unmatched. The CDR3 is 13 residues long. The CDR3 sequence: CASMGQGASGYTF. Written as DNA, the CDR3 is TGTGCCAGTATGGGGCAGGGGGCAAGTGGCTACACCTTC.

The V gene is TRBV20-1, the J gene TRBJ2-1, with D uncertain. Germline V gene data show CDR1 as DFQATT and CDR2 as SNEGSKA (reference sequence). CDR3 length: 11 amino acids. Trimming took off 1 base at V and 7 bases at J, with 5 bases between the two ends. This CDR3 is CSARVLNEQFF. The CDR3 DNA reads as TGCAGTGCTAGAGTCCTGAATGAGCAGTTCTTC.

The chain joins TRBV2 to TRBJ1-1; D not certain. Germline CDR1 SNHLY, CDR2 FYNNEI. The V end was cut by 4 bases, the J end by 0 bases, with 3 bases between. The CDR3 loop spans 12 amino acids. The CDR3 sequence is CASSALNTEAFF. The CDR3 nucleotides read TGTGCCAGCAGTGCTCTGAACACTGAAGCTTTCTTT.

This rearrangement joins TRBV5-4 to TRBJ2-5; the D gene is possibly TRBD2 (6 bases). Germline assignment: CDR1 SGHNT and CDR2 YYREEE (reference sequence). This CDR3 has 15 amino acids. V was trimmed by 4 bases and J by 5 bases, leaving 18 bases between them. The CDR3 sequence is CASSPGRTGRETQYF. Written as DNA, the CDR3 is TGTGCCAGCAGCCCGGGGAGGACCGGTCGTGAGACCCAGTACTTC.

The gene calls are TRBV28 and TRBJ1-6; D might be TRBD1 (5 bases). V shed 7 bases and J shed 7 bases, with 14 bases lying between them. The CDR3 contains 14 residues. CDR1 and CDR2 from the germline V gene are MDHEN and SYDVKM. The CDR3 DNA is TGTGCCAGCACCCGCCCACAGGCCAATTCACCCCTCCACTTT. Translation: CASTRPQANSPLHF.

The chain carries TRBV11-3 and TRBJ2-3; 13 positions match TRBD2. V was clipped by 3 bases and J by 8 bases; unmatched bases: 17. CDR1 is SGHNT, CDR2 YENEEA, per germline. The CDR3 is 19 amino acids. CDR3 region: CASSFSGTSGTTGARTQYF. The CDR3 DNA reads as TGTGCCAGCAGCTTTAGTGGGACTAGCGGGACCACAGGGGCGCGTACGCAGTATTTT.

The V call is TRBV28, the J call TRBJ1-5; 7 bases are a match to TRBD1. Per the germline V gene, CDR1 is MDHEN and CDR2 is SYDVKM. J was trimmed by 3 bases and V by 0 bases; bases with no gene match: 11. The CDR3 consists of 18 residues. The CDR3 sequence is CASSLWSYRGPNNQPQHF. As DNA, the CDR3 is TGTGCCAGCAGTTTATGGAGCTACAGGGGTCCCAACAATCAGCCCCAGCATTTT.

The J gene is TRBJ2-7, the V gene TRBV3-1 (or the pseudogene TRBV3-2), with D unclear. V lost 4 bases and J 3 bases, leaving 10 bases between the germline ends. Looked up from germline, CDR1 is LGHDT and CDR2 is YNNKEL (reference sequence). CDR3 size: 13 residues. CDR3 protein: CASSPSDVYEQYF. The DNA of the CDR3 is TGTGCCAGCAGCCCCAGCGACGTCTACGAGCAGTACTTC.

The chain employs TRBV11-1 and TRBJ2-1; 7 positions match TRBD2. The germline gives CDR1 SGHAT, CDR2 FQDESV (reference sequence). V lost 2 bases and J lost 6; bases outside the gene matches: 7. The CDR3 runs to 15 residues. CDR3 nucleotides: TGTGCCAGCAGCTTATCAGGCGGGAGAGGCAATGAGCAGTTCTTC. This translates into CASSLSGGRGNEQFF. Full variable domain (rest looked up from reference TRBV11-1 and TRBJ2-1): EAEVAQSPRYKITEKSQAVAFWCDPISGHATLYWYRQILGQGPELLVQFQDESVVDDSQLPKDRFSAERLKGVDSTLKIQPAELGDSAMYLCASSLSGGRGNEQFFGPGTRLTVL.